The rows below give T cell receptor beta chains drawn from one sample of a study of beta chain features in type 1 diabetes. The table came from immunoSEQ multiplex PCR; TCRdb's copy has only in-frame clones and leaves some out. Of 13,000 to 15,000 clones detected, about two thirds appear once; the ten largest clones hold around 0.6%. Sequences were obtained from stem cell memory CD4+ T cells from blood. The receptors were gathered from a woman between 18 and 29 years old with type 1 diabetes. CDR3s include the opening cysteine and the closing phenylalanine or tryptophan. The D gene is left open where the match is weak. A row's size may be missing; if present it is once, few, many or a size class.

>NA|TRBJ2-1|TRBV30|TRBD2
CAWSVKRGHNEQFF
TGTGCCTGGAGTGTAAAGCGGGGTCACAATGAGCAGTTCTTC
>NA|TRBJ1-1|TRBV6-5|TRBD1
CASSNAGTAAEAFF
TGTGCCAGCAGTAACGCCGGGACAGCCGCTGAAGCTTTCTTT
>NA|TRBJ2-7|TRBV25-1|TRBD2
CASSESGGVSEQYF
TGTGCCAGCAGTGAGTCTGGGGGGGTAAGCGAGCAGTACTTC
>NA|TRBJ1-1|TRBV5-4|NA
CASSLPGLAEAFF
TGTGCCAGCAGCTTACCGGGACTGGCAGAAGCTTTCTTT
>NA|TRBJ1-4|TRBV27|NA
CASSSVGQGEKLFF
TGTGCCAGCAGTTCCGTGGGGCAGGGGGAAAAACTGTTTTTT
>few|TRBJ1-2|TRBV29-1|NA
CSVVASGAGYTF
TGCAGCGTTGTCGCATCAGGGGCGGGCTACACCTTC
>NA|TRBJ1-1|TRBV10-2|NA
CASSESGGLPAFF
TGCGCCAGCAGTGAGTCCGGGGGTTTGCCGGCTTTCTTT
>NA|TRBJ1-5|TRBV6-5|NA
CASWGGSNQPQHF
TGTGCCAGCTGGGGGGGAAGCAATCAGCCCCAGCATTTT
>NA|TRBJ2-3|TRBV9|NA
CASSVAPRADTQYF
TGTGCCAGCAGCGTAGCTCCCCGGGCAGATACGCAGTATTTT
>few|TRBJ2-2|TRBV9|NA
CASSVVQGTGELFF
TGTGCCAGCAGCGTAGTTCAGGGCACCGGGGAGCTGTTTTTT
>NA|TRBJ2-5|TRBV7-3|TRBD2
CASSPGLAGGQETQYF
TGTGCCAGCAGCCCGGGACTAGCGGGAGGACAAGAGACCCAGTACTTC
>NA|TRBJ2-1|TRBV19|NA
CASSKGDYLSYNEQFF
TGTGCCAGTAGCAAGGGGGACTATCTCTCCTACAATGAGCAGTTCTTC
>few|TRBJ2-7|TRBV5-1|NA
CASSLSGYEQYF
TGCGCCAGCAGCTTGTCAGGTTACGAGCAGTACTTC
>NA|TRBJ2-2|TRBV6-5|TRBD1
CASRGQGNTGELFF
TGTGCCAGCAGGGGACAGGGGAACACCGGGGAGCTGTTTTTT
>NA|TRBJ2-1|TRBV6-5|NA
CASRAAHEQFF
TGTGCCAGCAGAGCGGCCCATGAGCAGTTCTTC
>NA|TRBJ2-1|TRBV27|NA
CASSFPEQFF
TGTGCCAGCAGTTTTCCGGAGCAGTTCTTC
>NA|TRBJ1-3|TRBV7-3|NA
CASSFGPGNTIYF
TGTGCCAGCAGCTTTGGGCCTGGAAACACCATATATTTT
>NA|TRBJ1-2|TRBV6-6|TRBD1
CASRTTGGLYGYTF
TGTGCCAGCAGGACTACAGGGGGCCTCTATGGCTACACCTTC
>NA|TRBJ2-2|TRBV11-2|TRBD2
CASSPLAGVAGELFF
TGTGCCAGCAGCCCACTAGCGGGAGTGGCCGGGGAGCTGTTTTTT
>once|TRBJ1-1|TRBV6-6|NA
CASSPGSWIMNTEAFF
TGTGCCAGCAGCCCAGGATCGTGGATAATGAACACTGAAGCTTTCTTT
>NA|TRBJ2-7|TRBV2|NA
CASSAAYEQYF
TGTGCCAGCAGTGCCGCCTACGAGCAGTACTTC
>once|TRBJ2-1|TRBV5-4|TRBD2
CASSSRAGGRNEQFF
TGTGCCAGCAGCAGTCGAGCGGGGGGGAGGAATGAGCAGTTCTTC
>NA|TRBJ2-5|TRBV7-9|NA
CASSLDTVQETQYF
TGTGCCAGCAGCTTAGACACAGTCCAAGAGACCCAGTACTTC
>NA|TRBJ2-2|TRBV18|NA
CASSPGHAGGELFF
TGTGCCAGCTCACCGGGACATGCCGGCGGGGAGCTGTTTTTT
>NA|TRBJ2-3|TRBV7-9|TRBD2
CASSFRGGERESRPDTQYF
TGTGCCAGCAGCTTTCGGGGAGGGGAGCGGGAGAGCCGACCAGATACGCAGTATTTT
>once|TRBJ2-7|TRBV2|NA
CASSRDTGNGEQYF
TGTGCCAGCAGTCGGGACACAGGGAACGGCGAGCAGTACTTC
>few|TRBJ2-1|TRBV9|TRBD1
CASSSRTGRNEQFF
TGTGCCAGCAGCTCGCGGACAGGGAGAAATGAGCAGTTCTTC
>NA|TRBJ1-3|TRBV7-9|NA
CASSPGDYRSGNTIYF
TGTGCCAGCAGCCCCGGGGACTACCGCTCTGGAAACACCATATATTTT
>once|TRBJ2-6|TRBV2|NA
CASIAEEDGANVLTF
TGTGCCAGCATCGCCGAAGAGGATGGGGCCAACGTCCTGACTTTC
>NA|TRBJ2-7|TRBV18|NA
CASSPQGSVAYEQYF
TGTGCCAGCTCACCTCAGGGGAGCGTGGCCTACGAGCAGTACTTC
>NA|TRBJ2-5|TRBV2|TRBD2
CASSLAGARGETQYF
TGTGCCAGCAGTTTAGCGGGAGCGAGAGGAGAGACCCAGTACTTC
>NA|TRBJ2-6|TRBV7-3|NA
CASSLWASGVGANVLTF
TGTGCCAGCAGCCTATGGGCATCGGGGGTTGGGGCCAACGTCCTGACTTTC
>NA|TRBJ2-3|TRBV5-1|NA
CASIKGAHYADTQYF
TGCGCCAGCATAAAAGGGGCCCACTATGCAGATACGCAGTATTTT
>NA|TRBJ2-7|TRBV2|TRBD1
CASRRDRGVEQYF
TGTGCCAGCAGACGAGACAGGGGTGTCGAGCAGTACTTC
>NA|TRBJ1-3|TRBV18|TRBD1
CASSPLGQLSGNTIYF
TGTGCCAGCTCGCCTTTGGGACAGCTCTCTGGAAACACCATATATTTT
>NA|TRBJ1-2|TRBV18|TRBD1
CASSPAGGPYGYTF
TGTGCCAGCTCACCAGCAGGGGGACCATATGGCTACACCTTC
>NA|TRBJ2-1|TRBV25-1|NA
CASSEIASFYNEQFF
TGTGCCAGCAGTGAAATAGCGAGCTTCTACAATGAGCAGTTCTTC
>NA|TRBJ2-7|TRBV7-2|NA
CASSERGEQYF
TGTGCCAGCAGCGAACGGGGGGAGCAGTACTTC
>NA|TRBJ1-3|TRBV19|TRBD1
CASSMDPQGSSGNTIYF
TGTGCCAGTAGTATGGATCCACAGGGGTCGTCTGGAAACACCATATATTTT
>NA|TRBJ2-1|TRBV7-3|NA
CASSPGLSYNEQFF
TGTGCCAGCAGCCCGGGACTGTCCTACAATGAGCAGTTCTTC